The 15 T cell receptor beta chains given below trace back to one sample, sequenced in a study of T cells after yellow fever vaccination. In TCRdb, the 5' RACE reads were re-called with MiXCR into one record per CDR3 protein. In the table there are 250,000 to 350,000 distinct CDR3 sequences, less than 9.5% of which are singletons. This sample comprised CD4+ T cells sorted from PBMCs, obtained 5 days after the yellow fever booster vaccination. The receptors stem from a man aged 18-30 years who received the YFV17D yellow fever vaccine.

The V call is TRBV7-2, the J call TRBJ2-7, with D possibly being TRBD2 (6 bases). CDR1 and CDR2 from the germline V gene are SGHTA and FQGNSA. This CDR3 spans 11 amino acids. V lost 6 bases and J 7 bases, leaving 10 bases between the germline ends. The CDR3 sequence: CASRGGGEQYF. The CDR3 DNA reads TGTGCCAGCAGAGGTGGGGGGGAGCAGTACTTC.

The genes are TRBV27 and TRBJ1-5; D gene ambiguous. V was trimmed by 2 bases and J by 0 bases, leaving 8 bases between them. The CDR3 sequence is 15 residues long. The germline V gene encodes CDR1 MNHEY and CDR2 SMNVEV (reference sequence). The CDR3 nucleotides are TGTGCCAGCAGTTTACTTGGGGATAGCAATCAGCCCCAGCATTTT. Amino acid sequence: CASSLLGDSNQPQHF.

Many counts were recorded for this clonotype. The V call is TRBV5-1, the J call TRBJ1-1; TRBD1 might be the D (6 bases). CDR3 length: 15 amino acids. Deletions cut 4 bases from V and 0 bases from J, with 13 bases between. Germline CDR1 reads SGHRS; CDR2 reads YFSETQ. The DNA for the CDR3 is TGCGCCAGCAGCCCAGGACAGAAACTGAACACTGAAGCTTTCTTT. It codes for CASSPGQKLNTEAFF. The full variable domain, rest sourced from reference TRBV5-1 and TRBJ1-1, is KAGVTQTPRYLIKTRGQQVTLSCSPISGHRSVSWYQQTPGQGLQFLFEYFSETQRNKGNFPGRFSGRQFSNSRSEMNVSTLELGDSALYLCASSPGQKLNTEAFFGQGTRLTVV.

This clonotype has a count of ten or more. The genes are TRBV2 and TRBJ1-6; D ambiguous. V lost 7 bases and J lost 0, with 10 bases in between. Germline CDR1 SNHLY, CDR2 FYNNEI. The CDR3 length is 15 residues. CDR3 region: CASNPPPSYNSPLHF. CDR3 in DNA: TGTGCCAGCAATCCACCTCCCTCCTATAATTCACCCCTCCACTTT.

The chain recombines TRBV14 with TRBJ1-6, with D uncertain. Germline V gene data show CDR1 as SGHDN and CDR2 as FVKESK. The V and J ends lost 1 base and 11 bases respectively, with 6 bases between them. The CDR3 is 12 residues long. This CDR3 is CASSQVEAPLHF. The CDR3 DNA follows: TGTGCCAGCAGCCAAGTAGAGGCACCCCTCCACTTT.

This clonotype was seen only a few times. This rearrangement joins TRBV11-2 to TRBJ2-2; a possible D gene is TRBD1 (6 bases). The CDR3 is 14 residues long. V lost 5 bases and J 4 bases, leaving 11 bases between the germline ends. The germline CDR1 and CDR2 sequences are SGHAT and FQNNGV. CDR3 DNA sequence: TGTGCCAGCAGCCCCGCAGGGGTCACCGGGGAGCTGTTTTTT. Protein sequence: CASSPAGVTGELFF.

In this sample, this clonotype turned up a few times. The chain is built from TRBV10-3 and TRBJ1-2; D gene uncertain. CDR1 and CDR2 (germline): ENHRY, SYGVKD. V shed 6 bases and J shed 4 bases, with 15 bases lying between them. The CDR3 consists of 14 residues. CDR3 region: CAISPGLGGYGYTF. The DNA for the CDR3 is TGTGCCATCAGCCCGGGCCTGGGCGGCTATGGCTACACCTTC.

V gene TRBV6-6 combines with J gene TRBJ2-7; 10 bases fit TRBD1. Trimming removed 6 bases from V and 3 bases from J; junction bases left unmatched: 8. The CDR3 covers 15 residues. In germline, CDR1 is MNHNY, CDR2 SVGAGI (reference sequence). This CDR3 is CASSQVGTGDYEQYV. CDR3 DNA: TGTGCCAGCAGCCAAGTCGGGACAGGGGACTACGAGCAGTACGTC.

The chain recombines TRBV20-1 with TRBJ2-3; D remains unclear. The CDR3 is 13 amino acids. Germline V gives CDR1 DFQATT, CDR2 SNEGSKA (reference sequence). Trimming cost V 5 bases and J 4 bases, with 13 bases left between them. CDR3 region: CSAVGPNSDTQYF. For the CDR3, the DNA is TGCAGTGCTGTGGGCCCGAATTCAGATACGCAGTATTTT.

At least ten counts were recorded for this clonotype. The chain is built from TRBV5-1 and TRBJ2-3; 9 nucleotides agree with TRBD2. This CDR3 is built from 15 residues. V shed 4 bases and J 4 bases; nucleotides not matched to a gene: 7. Germline CDR1 is SGHRS and CDR2 is YFSETQ. The CDR3 DNA sequence: TGCGCCAGCAGCCTAGCGGGGCCGGGTGCAGATACGCAGTATTTT. Translating it yields CASSLAGPGADTQYF.

This sequence joins TRBV4-1 and TRBJ1-5; no firm D call. This CDR3 is 16 amino acids long. CDR1 is MGHRA, CDR2 YSYEKL, per germline. V was clipped by 0 bases and J by 6 bases, with 15 bases between them. This chain's CDR3 is CASSQDGRGVGQPQHF. In DNA, the CDR3 is TGCGCCAGCAGCCAAGACGGGCGGGGAGTGGGTCAGCCCCAGCATTTT.

This clonotype was observed a few times. This chain links TRBV7-2 with TRBJ2-7; 10 bases map to TRBD2. Trimming took 5 bases from V and 4 from J; bases not matched to a gene: 2. CDR3 length equals 13 residues. Germline V lookup: CDR1 SGHTA, CDR2 FQGNSA. CDR3 protein: CASSVLAGYEQYV. The CDR3 nucleotides read TGTGCCAGCAGCGTACTAGCGGGGTACGAGCAGTACGTC.

The V gene is TRBV19, the J gene TRBJ2-1; D possibly corresponds to TRBD1 (6 bases). The V end was cut by 3 bases, the J end by 0 bases, with 6 bases between. The CDR3 runs to 14 residues. CDR1 and CDR2 from the germline V gene are LNHDA and SQIVND (reference sequence). CDR3 protein: CASSIRGSYNEQFF. DNA of the CDR3: TGTGCCAGTAGTATCAGGGGCTCCTACAATGAGCAGTTCTTC.

This clonotype was observed a few times. This rearrangement joins TRBV5-5 to TRBJ1-2, with D hard to call. Looked up from germline, CDR1 is SGHKS and CDR2 is YYEKEE (reference sequence). Trimming removed 3 bases at V and 8 bases at J, with 17 bases between. This CDR3 contains 14 residues. The CDR3 loop reads CASSSWQVRAGYTF. CDR3 DNA: TGTGCCAGCAGCTCCTGGCAGGTGCGGGCGGGCTACACCTTC.

This CDR3 reads CASSLTSGTDTQYF. The CDR3 region has the DNA TGTGCCAGCAGCTTAACTAGCGGCACAGATACGCAGTATTTT. The chain recombines TRBV7-3 with TRBJ2-3, with a weak D call TRBD2 (5 bases). The CDR3 runs to 14 residues. CDR1 and CDR2 (germline): SGHTA, FQGTGA. Trimming left V 0 bases short and J 1 base short, with 5 bases between. Combining the CDR3 with reference TRBV7-3 and TRBJ2-3 gives the whole variable domain GAGVSQTPSNKVTEKGKYVELRCDPISGHTALYWYRQSLGQGPEFLIYFQGTGAADDSGLPNDRFFAVRPEGSVSTLKIQRTERGDSAVYLCASSLTSGTDTQYFGPGTRLTVL.